Sequencing of this TCR beta chain was carried out in a study of patients and donors after allogeneic stem cell transplantation. This clonotype appeared a few times. MiXCR was run by TCRdb on the RT-PCR reads, yielding one entry per CDR3 protein. The table lists some 200,000 distinct CDR3 sequences, 41% of them singletons. What was sequenced was blood, either unsorted or a sorted T cell fraction (not recorded which). The receptor was derived from a human donor who was either an allogeneic HSCT recipient or a stem cell or donor lymphocyte infusion donor (not recorded which). It is not recorded whose cells these are; they may come from a transplant donor.

The CDR3 sequence is CASSQTEANEKLFF. CDR3 DNA: TGTGCCAGCTCACAGACAGAAGCTAATGAAAAACTGTTTTTT. The genes are TRBV18 and TRBJ1-4; D possibly corresponds to TRBD1 (5 bases). The CDR3 covers 14 residues. Between the trimmed V and J ends, which lost 4 bases and 3 bases, there was a span of 9 bases. Germline CDR1 KGHSH, CDR2 LQKENI.